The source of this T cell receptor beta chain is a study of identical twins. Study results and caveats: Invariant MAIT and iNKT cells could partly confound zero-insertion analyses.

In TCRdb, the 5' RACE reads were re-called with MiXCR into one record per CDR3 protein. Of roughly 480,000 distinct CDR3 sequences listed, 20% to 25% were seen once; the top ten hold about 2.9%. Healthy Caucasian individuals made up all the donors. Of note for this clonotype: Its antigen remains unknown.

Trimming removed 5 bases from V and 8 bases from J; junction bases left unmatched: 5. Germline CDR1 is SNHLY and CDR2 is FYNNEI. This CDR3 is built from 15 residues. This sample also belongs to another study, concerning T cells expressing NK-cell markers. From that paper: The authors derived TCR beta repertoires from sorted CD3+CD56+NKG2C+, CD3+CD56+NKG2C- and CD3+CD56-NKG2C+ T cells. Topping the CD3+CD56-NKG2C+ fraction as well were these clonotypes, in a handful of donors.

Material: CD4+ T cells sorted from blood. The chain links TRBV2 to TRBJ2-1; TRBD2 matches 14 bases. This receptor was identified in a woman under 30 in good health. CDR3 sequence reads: CASSPGLAGAYEQFF. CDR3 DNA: TGTGCCAGCAGTCCGGGACTAGCGGGAGCCTATGAGCAGTTCTTC.